A single sample gave rise to the 13 T cell receptor beta chains below, sequenced in a study of regulatory T cells in long-lasting Graves disease. Time point: newly diagnosed GD, antithyroid drugs for less than 3 months. From PBMCs, RNA was extracted and then used to make the TCR library. Assembly of TCR beta libraries relied on iRepertoire HTBI primers together with Arm-PCR of CDR3 regions. Using its own MiXCR run on the multiplex PCR reads, TCRdb lists one record per CDR3 protein. The sample lists about 220,000 distinct CDR3 sequences, approximately 20% occurring once. The source material was peripheral blood mononuclear cells (PBMCs), sampled at new diagnosis, from a patient treated with antithyroid drugs. All receptors derive from a female donor with Graves disease.

A remark on this clonotype: The conserved closing phenylalanine or tryptophan is absent in this CDR3, likely reflecting a read error. This chain joins TRBV7-3 and TRBJ2-1; no clear D gene. The length of the CDR3 is 15 residues. Trimming stripped 2 bases from V and 10 bases from J, with 18 bases between. CDR1 and CDR2 (germline): SGHTA, FQGTGA. The CDR3, as DNA: TGTGCCAGCAGCTTATCTTCCAGTGGGCCGACGGAGCAGTTCCTC. This translates into CASSLSSSGPTEQFL.

This clonotype appeared many times. The chain carries TRBV7-2 and TRBJ2-3; TRBD2 agrees at 10 bases. Germline V gives CDR1 SGHTA, CDR2 FQGNSA. The CDR3 loop spans 17 amino acids. V lost 5 bases, J lost 4 bases, and 12 bases stayed unmatched. In DNA, the CDR3 is TGTGCCAGCAGCATTTATAGCGGGAGGATCGTGCCAGATACGCAGTATTTT. Translation: CASSIYSGRIVPDTQYF.

This clonotype came up many times. This chain joins TRBV7-2 and TRBJ2-1, with D hard to call. The V end was cut by 3 bases, the J end by 0 bases, with 0 bases between. The length of the CDR3 is 12 residues. Germline CDR1 SGHTA, CDR2 FQGNSA. This CDR3 is CASSFSYNEQFF. For the CDR3, the DNA is TGTGCCAGCAGCTTCTCCTACAATGAGCAGTTCTTC.

As for this clonotype: The germline gene is not matched at one end of the junction; a read error may be the cause. The V gene is TRBV6-2 or TRBV6-3, the J gene TRBJ2-1; TRBD2 aligns across 12 bases. The CDR3 has 19 amino acids. Germline CDR1 MNHEY, CDR2 SVGEGT. The CDR3 sequence: CASSTILAGGPSSHNEQFF. In nucleotides, the CDR3 is TGTGCCAGCAGTACGATCCTAGCGGGAGGGCCGAGCTCCCACAATGAGCAGTTCTTC.

This clonotype has at least ten counts. V gene TRBV28 combines with J gene TRBJ1-2; D not certain. The germline gives CDR1 MDHEN, CDR2 SYDVKM. The length of the CDR3 is 12 residues. Trimming removed 1 base at V and 8 bases at J, with 8 bases between. This CDR3 reads CASSLSDAGYTF. For the CDR3, the DNA is TGTGCCAGCAGTTTATCCGATGCGGGCTACACCTTC.

This clonotype was detected once. An end of the junction differs from the germline gene, which may be a read error. V gene TRBV11-2 combines with J gene TRBJ2-2; D possibly corresponds to TRBD2 (5 bases). CDR3 size: 13 residues. Per the germline V gene, CDR1 is SGHAT and CDR2 is FQNNGV. The CDR3 nucleotides are TGTGCCAGCTGCTTGGACTTGGGGGGGGAGCTGTTTTTT. It specifies CASCLDLGGELFF.

This clonotype occurred many times. The chain's CDR3 is CASRDTSGIRYEQFF. In nucleotides, the CDR3 is TGTGCCAGCAGGGACACTAGCGGGATTCGGTATGAGCAGTTCTTC. V usage is TRBV12-3 or TRBV12-4 and J usage is TRBJ2-1, with 10 bases aligning to TRBD2. CDR3 length: 15 residues. J gave up 8 bases and V 6 bases, and 10 bases lay outside the gene matches.

There are a few counts of this clonotype. It differs at one base from a far larger clone, so likely a read error. The chain employs TRBV19 and TRBJ2-7; D uncertain. The closer fit of TRBJ2-6 to the DNA end suggests the J call may be wrong. Germline CDR1 reads LNHDA; CDR2 reads SQIVND (reference sequence). This CDR3 contains 13 residues. The CDR3 is CASSISDQDVLTF. The CDR3 nucleotides read TGTGCCAGTAGTATAAGTGACCAAGATGTCCTGACTTTC.

Concerning this clonotype: One base away lies a much larger clone, so this may be a sequencing read error. V usage is TRBV4-3 and J usage is TRBJ2-3; D is unclear. Germline CDR1 reads LGHNA; CDR2 reads YSLEER. The CDR3 is made up of 13 amino acids. For the CDR3, the DNA is TGCTCCAGCAGCCAAGAGGTAAAACGTACGCAGTATTTT. It is translated as CSSSQEVKRTQYF.

At least ten counts were recorded for this clonotype. The chain uses TRBV19 and TRBJ2-1; D possibly matches TRBD1 or TRBD2 (7 bases each). The CDR3 is 15 residues long. Germline loops: CDR1 LNHDA, CDR2 SQIVND (reference sequence). V was clipped by 0 bases and J by 6 bases, with 12 bases between them. The CDR3 spells CASSIEGRGGNEQFF. DNA for the CDR3: TGTGCCAGTAGTATAGAGGGCAGGGGGGGCAATGAGCAGTTCTTC.

This clonotype appeared many times. This may be a read error: a much more frequent sequence differs by one nucleotide. The chain combines TRBV11-2 with TRBJ2-3, with D unresolved. The germline V gene encodes CDR1 SGHAT and CDR2 FQNNGV. The CDR3 has 13 residues. Trimming stripped 1 base from V and 6 bases from J, with 8 bases between. The CDR3 reads CASSLVIGDTQYF. In nucleotides, the CDR3 is TGTGCCAGCAGCTTAGTCATCGGGGATACGCAGTATTTT.

The sample holds many counts of this clonotype. The chain couples TRBV6-9 to TRBJ1-3; the D is unclear. Germline V gene sequence: CDR1 MNHGY, CDR2 SVAAGI. V was pared by 2 bases and J by 4 bases, with 9 bases between. The CDR3 length is 14 residues. In DNA form, the CDR3 reads TGTGCCAGCAGTTATGGGGTGACAGGAAACACCATATATTTT. This sequence encodes CASSYGVTGNTIYF.

This clonotype showed up many times. V gene TRBV29-1 combines with J gene TRBJ2-3, with D perhaps assigned TRBD1 or TRBD2 (5 bases each). This CDR3 has 13 amino acids. CDR1 and CDR2 from the germline V gene are SQVTM and ANQGSEA. V lost 4 bases to trimming and J lost 4 bases, with 12 bases between them. The CDR3 protein is CSVARDGADTQYF. As DNA, the CDR3 is TGCAGCGTTGCTAGGGACGGGGCAGATACGCAGTATTTT.